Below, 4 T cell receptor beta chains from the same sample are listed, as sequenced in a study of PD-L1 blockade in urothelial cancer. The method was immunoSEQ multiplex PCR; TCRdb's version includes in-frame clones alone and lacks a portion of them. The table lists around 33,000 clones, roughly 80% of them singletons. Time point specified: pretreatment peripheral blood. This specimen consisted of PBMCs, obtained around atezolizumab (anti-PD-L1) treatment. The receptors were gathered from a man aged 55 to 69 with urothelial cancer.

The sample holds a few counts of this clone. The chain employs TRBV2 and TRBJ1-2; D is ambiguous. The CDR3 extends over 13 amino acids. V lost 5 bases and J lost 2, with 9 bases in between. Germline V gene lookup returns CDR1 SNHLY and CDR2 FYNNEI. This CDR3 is CASSFNSNYGYTF. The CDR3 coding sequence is TGTGCCAGCAGTTTCAACAGCAACTATGGCTACACCTTC.

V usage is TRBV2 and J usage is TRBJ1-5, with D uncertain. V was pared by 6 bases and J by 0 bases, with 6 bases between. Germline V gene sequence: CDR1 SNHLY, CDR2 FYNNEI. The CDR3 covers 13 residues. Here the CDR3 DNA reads TGTGCCAGCAGACAGAATAGCAATCAGCCCCAGCATTTT. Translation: CASRQNSNQPQHF.

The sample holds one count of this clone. The CDR3 here is CASSPGTNSGEKLFF. CDR3 DNA: TGTGCCAGCAGCCCGGGGACAAACAGCGGTGAAAAACTGTTTTTT. The V and J genes are TRBV7-2 and TRBJ1-4; possible D gene TRBD1, 6 bases. CDR3 length: 15 amino acids. The germline V gene has CDR1 SGHTA and CDR2 FQGNSA. The ends were cut back, 5 bases at V and 7 bases at J, with 17 bases in the middle.

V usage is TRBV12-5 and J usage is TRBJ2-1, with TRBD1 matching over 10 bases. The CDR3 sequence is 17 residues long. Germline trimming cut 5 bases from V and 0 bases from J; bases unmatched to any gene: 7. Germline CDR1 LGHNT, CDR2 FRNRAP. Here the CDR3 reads CASGVGQGVSSYNEQFF. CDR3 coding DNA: TGTGCTAGTGGTGTTGGACAGGGGGTCAGCTCCTACAATGAGCAGTTCTTC.